This T cell receptor beta chain stems from a study of response to subunit inactivated influenza vaccine. The study, taken as a whole, reports: Authors suggested few new T cells are recruited by each seasonal influenza vaccination.

About this clonotype itself: Its antigen is undetermined. A junction end diverges from the germline sequence, so it may reflect a read error.

Using its own MiXCR run on the RT-PCR reads, TCRdb lists one record per CDR3 protein. The profile covers hundreds of thousands of distinct CDR3 sequences, with about 15% appearing a single time and 6.5% to 8.5% taken by the ten largest. Germline-derived CDR1 and CDR2 are LGHNA and YSLEER. CDR3 length equals 14 residues. This material consisted of PBMCs from blood, taken around 15 days before vaccination. The chain employs TRBV4-3 and TRBJ2-3; D unresolved. This sequence originates from a man in his fifties who received an inactivated influenza vaccine. The CDR3 spells CASSQELGPHTQSF. CDR3 coding DNA: TGCGCCAGCAGCCAAGAGCTCGGACCCCATACGCAGTCTTTT.